The rows below give T cell receptor beta chains drawn from one sample of a study of T cell responses to AZD1222 COVID-19 vaccine. Sequencing used immunoSEQ multiplex PCR; TCRdb keeps in-frame clones, though not all of them. This sample has under 110,000 clones, with roughly 84% found just once. This specimen consisted of peripheral blood, obtained on day 0 of AZD1222 vaccination. The receptors derive from an adult in good health. Each CDR3 is given with its conserved first and last residue. Some rows have no size entry. The others give once, few or many, or a class for an expanded clone.

CDR3 protein | V gene | clone size | J gene
CASSSGTGGDNQPQHF | TRBV6-5 | . | TRBJ1-5
CASSPEWEGTEAFF | TRBV28 | . | TRBJ1-1
CASSWAGDSPLHF | TRBV19 | . | TRBJ1-6
CASSLVQGDEQYF | TRBV28 | few | TRBJ2-7
CASSNAVPPLRAFF | TRBV28 | . | TRBJ1-1
CASSQVVFRREFTDTQYF | TRBV4-1 | . | TRBJ2-3
CASNSWGEVNQPQHF | TRBV28 | . | TRBJ1-5
CASSDISRIMNTEAFF | TRBV9 | . | TRBJ1-1
CASSAGTSGYEQYF | TRBV7-9 | . | TRBJ2-7
CASSIFTGANVLTF | TRBV4-1 | . | TRBJ2-6
CASSLDLRRWEQFF | TRBV28 | once | TRBJ2-1
CASSVGPGPATNEKLFF | TRBV9 | . | TRBJ1-4
CASSPGRTDATNEKLFF | TRBV5-8 | . | TRBJ1-4
CSVEGGAGGIEQYF | TRBV29-1 | . | TRBJ2-7
CASSSDRGAYGNTIYF | TRBV5-6 | . | TRBJ1-3
CASSLTAVDEQYF | TRBV5-5 | . | TRBJ2-7
CASYGYSGGLDEQFF | TRBV3-1/TRBV3-2 | . | TRBJ2-1
CASSLDRVDEQYF | TRBV5-1 | . | TRBJ2-7
CSARLNEQFF | TRBV20-1 | . | TRBJ2-1
CASSQEINSGNTIYF | TRBV3-1/TRBV3-2 | . | TRBJ1-3
CASSLVGYYEQYF | TRBV12-3/TRBV12-4 | . | TRBJ2-7
CASSPGASGRQETQYF | TRBV9 | . | TRBJ2-5
CASSLVRREGRYEQYF | TRBV11-2 | once | TRBJ2-7
CASSEAGTGVREQYF | TRBV6-1 | . | TRBJ2-7
CASSPGRATYEQYF | TRBV7-2 | . | TRBJ2-7
CASSQADRNTEAFF | TRBV3-1/TRBV3-2 | . | TRBJ1-1
CASSLDRNTEAFF | TRBV7-7 | . | TRBJ1-1
CASSSRAGLAGGPKNEQFF | TRBV7-2 | once | TRBJ2-1
CASSLDTGEQYF | TRBV12-3/TRBV12-4 | . | TRBJ2-7
CASSLGAGVQFF | TRBV28 | . | TRBJ2-1
CASSQLGQPNTEAFF | TRBV27 | . | TRBJ1-1
CASSPNLSGTQNFYEQYF | TRBV28 | . | TRBJ2-7